What follows are 21 T cell receptor beta chains derived from one specimen sequenced in a study of CD8 T cells in ankylosing spondylitis. TCRdb analysed the 5' RACE reads with MiXCR anew, one entry per CDR3 protein. The sample consists of fewer than 200,000 distinct CDR3 sequences, 15% to 20% of them appearing once. Source material: blood, either unsorted or a sorted T cell fraction (not recorded which). The receptors shown here come from a male donor under 30 with ankylosing spondylitis or in good health (not recorded which).

This clonotype was seen many times. As DNA, the CDR3 is TGTGCCAGCAGCGTCCGACAGCTAAGCACCGGGGAGCTGTTTTTT. The encoded protein is CASSVRQLSTGELFF. This rearrangement joins TRBV9 to TRBJ2-2, with D maybe TRBD1 (5 bases). The CDR3 sequence is 15 residues long. Per the germline V gene, CDR1 is SGDLS and CDR2 is YYNGEE. V lost 2 bases, J lost 4 bases, and 12 bases lay in between.

In its sample, this clonotype was seen a few times. The chain employs TRBV7-9 and TRBJ2-2, with D maybe TRBD1 (6 bases). Per the germline V gene, CDR1 is SEHNR and CDR2 is FQNEAQ (reference sequence). Trimming took 5 bases from V and 7 from J, leaving 20 bases between them. This CDR3 has 16 residues. The CDR3, as DNA: TGTGCCAGCAGCCACTCAACCGGCCAGGGGAGCGGGGAGCTGTTTTTT. It codes for CASSHSTGQGSGELFF.

This clonotype showed up many times. This chain connects TRBV7-6 to TRBJ1-5; tentative D call: TRBD1 (5 bases). The CDR3 is 13 residues long. Germline V CDR1 and CDR2: SGHVS, FNYEAQ. The germline V and J ends were trimmed by 5 bases and 2 bases, with 7 bases remaining between them. The CDR3 region has the DNA TGTGCCAGCAGCAGGGGCGGCAATCAGCCCCAGCATTTT. It encodes CASSRGGNQPQHF. The full variable domain, rest sourced from reference TRBV7-6 and TRBJ1-5, is GAGVSQSPRYKVTKRGQDVALRCDPISGHVSLYWYRQALGQGPEFLTYFNYEAQQDKSGLPNDRFSAERPEGSISTLTIQRTEQRDSAMYRCASSRGGNQPQHFGDGTRLSIL.

In this sample, this clonotype turned up many times. The J gene is TRBJ2-1, the V gene TRBV12-3 or TRBV12-4, with TRBD1 matching over 7 bases. V shed 5 bases and J 10 bases; nucleotides not matched to a gene: 11. This CDR3 region has 14 residues. CDR3 sequence reads: CASSHTLTGYEQFF. The CDR3 nucleotides are TGTGCCAGCAGTCACACTCTGACAGGGTACGAGCAGTTCTTC.

This clonotype was detected many times. The V and J genes are TRBV29-1 and TRBJ2-3; a possible D gene is TRBD2 (5 bases). V lost 3 bases and J 2 bases, leaving 9 bases between the germline ends. Germline V gives CDR1 SQVTM, CDR2 ANQGSEA. The CDR3 spans 13 residues. DNA of the CDR3: TGCAGCGTTGAGATGGGAGACACAGATACGCAGTATTTT. Protein: CSVEMGDTDTQYF.

This clonotype has a count of ten or more. The rearrangement links TRBV6-4 to TRBJ2-3; possibly TRBD2 for D (5 bases). Germline assignment: CDR1 MRHNA and CDR2 SNTAGT. The CDR3 sequence is 15 residues long. V was cut by 2 bases and J by 1 base, with 10 bases left in between. The CDR3 coding sequence is TGTGCCAGCAGTGACGAGGGAGCGGGCACAGATACGCAGTATTTT. As protein: CASSDEGAGTDTQYF.

The rearrangement uses TRBV6-5 and TRBJ2-1; 9 bases map to TRBD2. The CDR3 is made up of 17 amino acids. Germline lookup yields CDR1 MNHEY and CDR2 SVGAGI. Trimming removed 0 bases from V and 9 bases from J; junction bases left unmatched: 12. The CDR3 sequence is CASSYSPGTSLLGEQFF. CDR3 nucleotide sequence: TGTGCCAGCAGTTACTCGCCCGGGACTAGCCTCTTGGGTGAGCAGTTCTTC.

This chain joins TRBV20-1 and TRBJ2-3; 10 bases are a match to TRBD2. With 0 bases clipped from V and 0 bases from J, the junction kept 9 bases outside the gene matches. Germline lookup yields CDR1 DFQATT and CDR2 SNEGSKA (reference sequence). This CDR3 has 18 residues. The CDR3 nucleotides are TGCAGTGCTAGAGAGTGGTCTAGCGGGAGAGGAAGCACAGATACGCAGTATTTT. Protein: CSAREWSSGRGSTDTQYF.

This clonotype was seen repeatedly, ten times or more. CDR3: CASSLEGPRVGETQYF. As DNA, the CDR3 is TGCGCCAGCAGCTTGGAAGGACCCAGGGTGGGGGAGACCCAGTACTTC. V is TRBV5-1 and J is TRBJ2-5; maybe TRBD1 (5 bases). Germline V gene lookup returns CDR1 SGHRS and CDR2 YFSETQ. CDR3 length: 16 residues. Trimming cost V 0 bases and J 5 bases, with 17 bases left between them.

This clonotype was picked up many times. The chain carries TRBV12-3 or TRBV12-4 and TRBJ2-4; possible D gene TRBD1, 5 bases. The CDR3 totals 15 residues. The V and J ends lost 6 bases and 0 bases respectively, with 12 bases between them. CDR3 nucleotide sequence: TGTGCCAGCAGCCTCCTAGGGGCAGCCAAAAACATTCAGTACTTC. Its translation: CASSLLGAAKNIQYF.

The table lists this clonotype with a few counts. The V gene is TRBV9, the J gene TRBJ2-5; D may be TRBD1 (5 bases). This CDR3 has 16 residues. V was clipped by 4 bases and J by 2 bases, with 18 bases between them. CDR1 is SGDLS, CDR2 YYNGEE, per germline. CDR3 in amino acids: CASSPPTLGVQETQYF. CDR3 nucleotide sequence: TGTGCCAGCAGCCCCCCAACTCTAGGGGTACAAGAGACCCAGTACTTC.

This clonotype was seen at least ten times. V gene TRBV6-2 or TRBV6-3 combines with J gene TRBJ1-5; 11 bases fit TRBD1. The CDR3 loop spans 16 amino acids. With 0 bases clipped from V and 7 bases from J, the junction kept 5 bases outside the gene matches. Germline-derived CDR1 and CDR2 are MNHEY and SVGEGT. The CDR3 region is CASSYSSGTGGQPQHF. CDR3 nucleotide sequence: TGTGCCAGCAGTTACTCTAGCGGGACAGGGGGACAGCCCCAGCATTTT.

J is TRBJ2-1 and V is TRBV29-1; no clear D. Germline lookup yields CDR1 SQVTM and CDR2 ANQGSEA. Between the trimmed V and J ends, which lost 4 bases and 13 bases, there was a span of 14 bases. CDR3 length equals 11 residues. The CDR3 coding sequence is TGCAGCGTTGTGCGTGGGGTTGAACAGTTCTTC. The encoded protein is CSVVRGVEQFF.

This clonotype has a count of ten or more. The chain recombines TRBV7-8 with TRBJ2-5; D ambiguous. The CDR3 sequence is 14 residues long. Per the germline V gene, CDR1 is SGHVS and CDR2 is FQNEAQ. V was clipped by 5 bases and J by 5 bases, with 15 bases between them. CDR3 sequence reads: CASSHRTGWETQYF. The CDR3 DNA reads as TGTGCCAGCAGCCACCGGACGGGTTGGGAGACCCAGTACTTC.

This clonotype occurred many times. The chain joins TRBV4-1 to TRBJ2-1; D gene ambiguous. Germline V CDR1 and CDR2: MGHRA, YSYEKL. The CDR3 is 15 residues long. Trimming cost V 1 base and J 7 bases, with 14 bases left between them. In DNA form, the CDR3 reads TGCGCCAGCAGCCAAGGTAGGGCGGCTAGAAATGAGCAGTTCTTC. It encodes CASSQGRAARNEQFF.

This clonotype was observed many times. The chain joins TRBV27 to TRBJ2-7; 8 bases are a match to TRBD2. Trimming took 2 bases from V and 3 from J; bases not matched to a gene: 3. Germline lookup yields CDR1 MNHEY and CDR2 SMNVEV (reference sequence). This CDR3 is built from 14 residues. The CDR3 reads CASSLAGGDYEQYF. The CDR3 DNA reads TGTGCCAGCAGTTTAGCGGGAGGTGACTACGAGCAGTACTTC.

This chain connects TRBV20-1 to TRBJ2-3, with 10 nucleotides matching TRBD1. This CDR3 has 14 amino acids. CDR1 is DFQATT, CDR2 SNEGSKA, per germline (reference sequence). J lost 2 bases, V lost 5 bases, and 4 bases had no gene match. The DNA for the CDR3 is TGCAGTGCTCCGGGACAGGGGTTCACAGATACGCAGTATTTT. This sequence encodes CSAPGQGFTDTQYF.

This clonotype was seen many times. The rearrangement uses TRBV9 and TRBJ1-1; the D is unclear. With 1 base removed from V and 0 bases from J, the gap between germline ends came to 13 bases. This CDR3 comprises 16 residues. Germline V gene lookup returns CDR1 SGDLS and CDR2 YYNGEE. This CDR3 reads CASSVSGDLMNTEAFF. In DNA form, the CDR3 reads TGTGCCAGCAGCGTATCCGGTGACTTGATGAACACTGAAGCTTTCTTT.

Many counts were recorded for this clonotype. The gene calls are TRBV6-2 or TRBV6-3 and TRBJ2-2; 8 nucleotides line up with TRBD2. The junction had 2 bases not matched to a gene; V was cut back by 1 base and J by 4 bases. This CDR3 region has 15 residues. The germline gives CDR1 MNHEY, CDR2 SVGEGT. The CDR3 loop reads CASSYLAGGTGELFF. DNA of the CDR3: TGTGCCAGCAGTTACTTGGCGGGAGGCACCGGGGAGCTGTTTTTT.

The table lists this clonotype with many counts. CDR3 amino acids: CATSDRRGGSYNEQFF. The CDR3 DNA is TGTGCCACCAGTGACCGAAGGGGGGGGTCCTACAATGAGCAGTTCTTC. This chain links TRBV24-1 with TRBJ2-1, with TRBD2 as a possible D gene (7 bases). CDR1 and CDR2 from the germline V gene are KGHDR and SFDVKD. V lost 4 bases and J lost 1, with 13 bases in between. This CDR3 is 16 amino acids long.

J is TRBJ2-7 and V is TRBV29-1, with D perhaps matching TRBD1 (6 bases). Trimming shortened V by 7 bases and J by 0 bases, and 13 bases separated the two germline ends. Germline V gene lookup returns CDR1 SQVTM and CDR2 ANQGSEA. The CDR3 is made up of 13 amino acids. DNA of the CDR3: TGCAGCGCCTCGGGACACCTCTCCTACGAGCAGTACTTC. This sequence encodes CSASGHLSYEQYF.